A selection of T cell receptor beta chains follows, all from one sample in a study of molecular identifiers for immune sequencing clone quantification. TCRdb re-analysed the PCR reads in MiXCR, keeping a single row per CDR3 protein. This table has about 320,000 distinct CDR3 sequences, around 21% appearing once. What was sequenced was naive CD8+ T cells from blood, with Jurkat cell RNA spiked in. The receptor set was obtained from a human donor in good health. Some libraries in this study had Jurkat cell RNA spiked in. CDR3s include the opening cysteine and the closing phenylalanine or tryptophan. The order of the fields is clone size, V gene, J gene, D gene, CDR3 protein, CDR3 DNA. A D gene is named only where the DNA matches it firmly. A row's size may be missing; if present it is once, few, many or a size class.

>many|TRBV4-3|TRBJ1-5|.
CASSLLSRGDSNQPQHF
TGCGCCAGCAGCCTTCTCTCAAGAGGGGATAGCAATCAGCCCCAGCATTTT
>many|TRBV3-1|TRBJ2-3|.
CASKGLGEDTQYF
TGTGCCAGCAAAGGCCTGGGCGAAGATACGCAGTATTTT
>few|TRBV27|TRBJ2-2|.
CASSPDGTTDTGELFF
TGTGCCAGCAGTCCCGACGGGACAACGGACACCGGGGAGCTGTTTTTT
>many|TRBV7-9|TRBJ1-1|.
CASSWTGTNTEAFF
TGTGCCAGCAGCTGGACCGGGACGAACACTGAAGCTTTCTTT
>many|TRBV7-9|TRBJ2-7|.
CASSLARGTSYEQYF
TGTGCCAGCAGCTTAGCCAGGGGTACGTCCTACGAGCAGTACTTC
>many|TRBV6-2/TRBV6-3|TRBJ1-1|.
CASSTTNEAFF
TGTGCCAGCAGTACGACAAACGAAGCTTTCTTT
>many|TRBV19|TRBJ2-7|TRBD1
CASTPGGLDEQYF
TGTGCCAGTACCCCAGGGGGCTTGGACGAGCAGTACTTC
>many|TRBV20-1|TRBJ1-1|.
CSAGPGLLNTEAFF
TGCAGTGCTGGGCCAGGGCTGTTGAACACTGAAGCTTTCTTT
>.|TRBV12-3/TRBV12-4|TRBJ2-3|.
CASSLQADAQYF
TGTGCCAGCAGTCTCCAAGCAGATGCGCAGTATTTT
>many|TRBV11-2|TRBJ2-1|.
CASSLEAGGYNEQFF
TGTGCCAGCAGCTTAGAGGCAGGGGGGTACAATGAGCAGTTCTTC
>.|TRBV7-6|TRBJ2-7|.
CASSSEPLGVSNEQYF
TGTGCCAGCAGCTCAGAACCCCTAGGGGTCTCCAACGAGCAGTACTTC
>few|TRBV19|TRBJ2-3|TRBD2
CASAKGTGLAGTTDTQYF
TGTGCCAGTGCCAAGGGCACAGGACTAGCGGGGACCACAGATACGCAGTATTTT
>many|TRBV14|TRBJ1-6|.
CASSQLTASSYNSPLHF
TGTGCCAGCAGCCAACTGACGGCGAGCTCCTATAATTCACCCCTCCACTTT
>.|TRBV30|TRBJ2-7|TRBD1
CAWSPRDRYSYEQYF
TGTGCCTGGAGCCCCCGGGACAGGTACTCCTACGAGCAGTACTTC
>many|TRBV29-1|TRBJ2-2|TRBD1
CSVPTGATGELFF
TGCAGCGTGCCGACAGGGGCCACCGGGGAGCTGTTTTTT
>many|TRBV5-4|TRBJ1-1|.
CASSPTMGLGRTEAFF
TGTGCCAGCAGCCCCACGATGGGCCTGGGGAGAACTGAAGCTTTCTTT
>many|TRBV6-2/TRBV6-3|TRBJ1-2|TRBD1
CASSNGQGAYGYTF
TGTGCCAGCAGCAACGGACAGGGGGCCTATGGCTACACCTTC